Here is one T cell receptor beta chain with its context. The antigen is undetermined. 5' RACE that incorporated UMI labels was used to prepare the TRB cDNA libraries. TCRdb reprocessed the 5' RACE reads; each CDR3 protein has one entry and no DNA is given. Its table records approximately 120,000 distinct CDR3 sequences. The data derive from a study of CXCR3-negative and CXCR3-positive naive CD8 T cells. Study as a whole: The libraries yielded about 130 million TRB reads, about 1.5 +/- 0.3 million each.

Triplicate sorting captured roughly 300,000 cells each from every CD8+ T cell subset. General study findings and limits: TRBV-TRBJ usage was alike in naive CXCR3-negative and CXCR3-positive cells but differed in memory cells. Each naive subset displayed comparably high diversity, whereas memory CD8+ cells displayed much lower diversity. CXCR3-expressing naive cells carried TRB CDR3s more hydrophobic than those of CXCR3-negative naive cells.

The material sequenced was naive CXCR3+ CD8+ T cells from blood. Subset denoted: CD45RO-CCR7+CD27+CD95- naive CD8+ T cells expressing CXCR3 (TNR3+). The TCR comes from a human donor in good health. Some clones in this sample may be carry-over from other donors' samples.

CDR3 amino acids: CASSQAASGGDEQFF. The chain couples TRBV14 to TRBJ2-1; TCRdb names TRBD2, which stays unverified in the absence of DNA. Germline lookup yields CDR1 SGHDN and CDR2 FVKESK. The CDR3 extends over 15 amino acids.